The 17 T cell receptor beta chains below all came from one sample that was sequenced in a study of OX40 agonist ivuxolimab in advanced cancers. Method: immunoSEQ multiplex PCR; TCRdb's copy keeps in-frame clones and lacks some. The sample lists under 80,000 clones, about 85% occurring once. Specimen: CD4+ or CD8+ T cells sorted from blood, collected in a trial of the OX40 agonist ivuxolimab. The source is an adult with an advanced solid tumor such as melanoma, head and neck, liver or kidney cancer.

This clone came up once. V and J are TRBV21-1 and TRBJ2-3. TRBV21-1 is annotated as a pseudogene. The CDR3 length is 16 residues. CDR3 loop: CASSYKGPPWADTQYF. The CDR3 coding sequence is TGTGCCAGCAGCTACAAGGGACCACCGTGGGCAGATACGCAGTATTTT.

The CDR3 spells CASSGVPLAGGVETQYF. The DNA for the CDR3 is TGTGCCAGCAGCGGAGTCCCACTAGCGGGGGGAGTCGAGACCCAGTACTTC. The rearrangement links TRBV9 to TRBJ2-5; TRBD2 agrees at 12 bases. J gave up 5 bases and V 3 bases, and 11 bases lay outside the gene matches. This CDR3 has 17 amino acids. Germline V CDR1 and CDR2: SGDLS, YYNGEE. The whole variable domain, filled in from reference TRBV9 and TRBJ2-5, reads DSGVTQTPKHLITATGQRVTLRCSPRSGDLSVYWYQQSLDQGLQFLIQYYNGEERAKGNILERFSAQQFPDLHSELNLSSLELGDSALYFCASSGVPLAGGVETQYFGPGTRLLVL.

The chain has TRBV5-1 and TRBJ2-5, with no clear D. The CDR3 sequence is 12 residues long. V shed 4 bases and J shed 5 bases, with 9 bases lying between them. Per the germline V gene, CDR1 is SGHRS and CDR2 is YFSETQ. The CDR3 sequence: CASSPSDETQYF. In nucleotides, the CDR3 is TGCGCCAGCAGCCCCTCCGACGAGACCCAGTACTTC.

V usage is TRBV6-1 and J usage is TRBJ1-2; D gene unclear. Trimming cost V 1 base and J 4 bases, with 7 bases left between them. The CDR3 contains 13 residues. Germline values: CDR1 MNHNS, CDR2 SASEGT. The CDR3 DNA sequence: TGTGCCAGCAGTGAAGGGGAAGTCTATGGCTACACCTTC. It codes for CASSEGEVYGYTF.

This clone was seen a handful of times. One junction end disagrees with the germline gene, perhaps due to a read error. V gene TRBV6-1 combines with J gene TRBJ1-2; TRBD1 aligns across 8 bases. The CDR3 loop spans 15 amino acids. Germline V gene data show CDR1 as MNHNS and CDR2 as SASEGT. The CDR3 spells CASREDRGGNYGYTF. The CDR3 bases are TGTGCCAGCAGGGAAGACAGGGGCGGCAACTATGGCTACACCTTC.

The chain has TRBV5-6 and TRBJ2-7; either TRBD1 or TRBD2 may supply D (5 bases each). This CDR3 spans 13 amino acids. Germline V gene lookup returns CDR1 SGHDT and CDR2 YYEEEE. V was pared by 5 bases and J by 5 bases, with 14 bases between. CDR3 residues: CASRRGRADEQYF. The CDR3, as DNA: TGTGCCAGCAGGAGGGGTAGGGCCGACGAGCAGTACTTC.

This clone was observed once. The chain is built from TRBV27 and TRBJ2-7; D perhaps matches TRBD2 (7 bases). Trimming removed 8 bases from V and 4 bases from J, with 42 bases in between. Germline V gene lookup returns CDR1 MNHEY and CDR2 SMNVEV (reference sequence). The CDR3 sequence is 22 residues long. CDR3 sequence reads: CASYRGAPTTAHSVGFSYEQYF. The CDR3, as DNA: TGTGCCAGCTACCGGGGGGCCCCCACTACAGCCCACTCAGTCGGGTTTTCATACGAGCAGTACTTC.

The CDR3 bases are TGTGCCAGCAGTTCTTTCTCCGGGACAGGGTTCCACGAGCAGTACTTC. Its protein is CASSSFSGTGFHEQYF. The V and J genes are TRBV25-1 and TRBJ2-7; 9 positions match TRBD1. Per the germline V gene, CDR1 is MGHDK and CDR2 is SYGVNS. V lost 5 bases, J lost 5 bases, and 13 bases stayed unmatched. The CDR3 is made up of 16 amino acids.

The J gene is TRBJ2-7, the V gene TRBV5-1, with D maybe TRBD1 (5 bases). The V gene's germline CDR1 is SGHRS and CDR2 YFSETQ. Trimming took 0 bases from V and 3 from J, leaving 7 bases between them. This CDR3 has 13 residues. CDR3 sequence: CASSLDQGYEQYF. In DNA, the CDR3 is TGCGCCAGCAGCTTGGATCAGGGCTACGAGCAGTACTTC.

The rearrangement links TRBV7-2 to TRBJ2-3; 12 bases agree with TRBD2. The germline V gene has CDR1 SGHTA and CDR2 FQGNSA. The CDR3 is 15 amino acids. V was pared by 7 bases and J by 0 bases, with 2 bases of the junction left unmatched. CDR3 in DNA: TGTGCCAGCAACCTAGCGGGGGGGAGCACAGATACGCAGTATTTT. It translates to CASNLAGGSTDTQYF.

In the case of this clone: Other DNA sequences in this sample translate to the same CDR3. This rearrangement joins TRBV11-2 to TRBJ2-3, with D possibly matching TRBD2 (6 bases). Germline values: CDR1 SGHAT, CDR2 FQNNGV. The CDR3 is 14 amino acids. Trimming stripped 1 base from V and 3 bases from J, with 8 bases between. The CDR3 bases are TGTGCCAGCAGCTTAGGTCGGGGGACAGATACGCAGTATTTT. Encoded protein: CASSLGRGTDTQYF. The complete variable domain, with remaining parts taken from reference TRBV11-2 and TRBJ2-3, reads EAGVAQSPRYKIIEKRQSVAFWCNPISGHATLYWYQQILGQGPKLLIQFQNNGVVDDSQLPKDRFSAERLKGVDSTLKIQPAKLEDSAVYLCASSLGRGTDTQYFGPGTRLTVL.

V is TRBV7-9 and J is TRBJ2-3; D gene uncertain. Between the trimmed V and J ends, which lost 5 bases and 5 bases, there was a span of 14 bases. The germline V gene encodes CDR1 SEHNR and CDR2 FQNEAQ (reference sequence). The CDR3 has 14 amino acids. CDR3 residues: CASSPDLGGDTQYF. DNA for the CDR3: TGTGCCAGCAGCCCGGACCTGGGTGGAGATACGCAGTATTTT.

The rearrangement joins TRBV10-3 to TRBJ1-3; D is perhaps TRBD1 (5 bases). CDR1 is ENHRY and CDR2 is SYGVKD in the germline V gene. Trimming removed 4 bases at V and 0 bases at J, with 7 bases between. This CDR3 contains 14 residues. The chain's CDR3 is CAISGDLSGNTIYF. CDR3 DNA: TGTGCCATCAGTGGGGACCTCTCTGGAAACACCATATATTTT.

The V call is TRBV5-8, the J call TRBJ1-4, with D hard to call. Trimming cost V 5 bases and J 0 bases, with 8 bases left between them. This CDR3 contains 14 residues. Germline loops: CDR1 SGHTS, CDR2 YDEGEE. In DNA, the CDR3 is TGTGCCAGCAGAATTTATACAACTAATGAAAAACTGTTTTTT. Encoded protein: CASRIYTTNEKLFF.

This chain uses TRBV7-9 with TRBJ1-1; D gene ambiguous. Trimming stripped 4 bases from V and 0 bases from J, with 12 bases between. The CDR3 totals 15 residues. The germline CDR1 and CDR2 sequences are SEHNR and FQNEAQ (reference sequence). DNA of the CDR3: TGTGCCAGCAGCTCCCGCTCCCAGGTGAACACTGAAGCTTTCTTT. Its protein product is CASSSRSQVNTEAFF.

This clone was counted between two and nine times. The CDR3 loop is CASSSGQVNSPLHF. CDR3 sequence (DNA): TGTGCCAGCAGCTCTGGACAAGTAAATTCACCCCTCCACTTT. The chain carries TRBV5-4 and TRBJ1-6; perhaps TRBD1 as D (5 bases). Germline-derived CDR1 and CDR2 are SGHNT and YYREEE (reference sequence). There are 14 residues in the CDR3. V lost 3 bases, J lost 7 bases, and 11 bases lay in between. Filled out from reference TRBV5-4 and TRBJ1-6, the complete variable domain reads ETGVTQSPTHLIKTRGQQVTLRCSSQSGHNTVSWYQQALGQGPQFIFQYYREEENGRGNFPPRFSGLQFPNYSSELNVNALELDDSALYLCASSSGQVNSPLHFGNGTRLTVT.

The chain joins TRBV4-1 to TRBJ2-3, with D unresolved. CDR3 length: 17 amino acids. Looked up from germline, CDR1 is MGHRA and CDR2 is YSYEKL. Trimming shortened V by 0 bases and J by 3 bases, and 16 bases separated the two germline ends. The CDR3 DNA reads as TGCGCCAGCAGCCAAGAATCAGGCGGAGTTGAGACAGATACGCAGTATTTT. Translation gives CASSQESGGVETDTQYF.